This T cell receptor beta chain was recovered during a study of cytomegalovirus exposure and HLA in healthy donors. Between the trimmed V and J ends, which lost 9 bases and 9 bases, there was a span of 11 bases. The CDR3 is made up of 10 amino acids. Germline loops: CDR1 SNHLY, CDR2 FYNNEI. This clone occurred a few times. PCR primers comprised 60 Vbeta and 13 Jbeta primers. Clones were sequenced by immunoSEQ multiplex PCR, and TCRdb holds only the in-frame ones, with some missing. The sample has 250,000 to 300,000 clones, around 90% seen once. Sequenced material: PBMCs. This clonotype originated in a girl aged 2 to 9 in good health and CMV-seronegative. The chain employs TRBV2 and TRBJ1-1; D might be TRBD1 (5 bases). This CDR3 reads CARLSGKAFF. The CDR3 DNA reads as TGTGCCAGACTGTCAGGGAAAGCTTTCTTT.